What follows is one TCR beta chain and its context. This CDR3 is 17 amino acids long. Germline-derived CDR1 and CDR2 are SNHLY and FYNNEI. The J segment lost 5 bases and the V segment lost 2 bases, leaving 10 bases of the junction unmatched. Vbeta (60) and Jbeta (13) primers were used in the PCR. Generated by immunoSEQ multiplex PCR, the TCRdb table keeps only in-frame clones and is missing some. The sample consists of roughly 150,000 clones, roughly four fifths of them appearing once. This specimen belongs to a study of cytomegalovirus exposure and HLA in healthy donors. Sequencing was performed on PBMCs. This TCR was sampled from a man aged 35 to 55 in good health and CMV-seronegative. J is TRBJ2-2 and V is TRBV2, with 8 bases lining up with TRBD2. The CDR3 DNA is TGTGCCAGCAGTGAAATGGGACTAGGAAGGGGGACCGGGGAGCTGTTTTTT. This sequence encodes CASSEMGLGRGTGELFF.